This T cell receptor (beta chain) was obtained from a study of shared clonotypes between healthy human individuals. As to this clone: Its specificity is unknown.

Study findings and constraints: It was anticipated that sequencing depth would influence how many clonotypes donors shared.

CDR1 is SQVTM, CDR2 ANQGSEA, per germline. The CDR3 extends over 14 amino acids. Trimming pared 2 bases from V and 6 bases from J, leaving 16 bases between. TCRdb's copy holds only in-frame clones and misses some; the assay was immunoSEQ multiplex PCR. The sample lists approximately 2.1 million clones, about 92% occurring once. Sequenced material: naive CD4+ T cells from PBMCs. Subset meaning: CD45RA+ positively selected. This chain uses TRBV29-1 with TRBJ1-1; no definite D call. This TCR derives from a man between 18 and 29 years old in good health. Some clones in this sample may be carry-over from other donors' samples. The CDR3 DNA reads TGCAGCGTTGAACCTCTACGCCGGGGATCTGAAGCTTTCTTT. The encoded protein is CSVEPLRRGSEAFF.